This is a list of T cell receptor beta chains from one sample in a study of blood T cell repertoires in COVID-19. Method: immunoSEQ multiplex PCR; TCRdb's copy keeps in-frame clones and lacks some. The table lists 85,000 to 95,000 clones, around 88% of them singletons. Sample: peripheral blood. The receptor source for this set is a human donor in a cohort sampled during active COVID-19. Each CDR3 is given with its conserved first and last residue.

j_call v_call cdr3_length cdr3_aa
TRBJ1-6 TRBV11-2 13 CASSAGGGIPLHF
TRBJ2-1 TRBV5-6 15 CASRESGTDNNEQFF
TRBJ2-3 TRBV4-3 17 CASSQDWNGGLTDTQYF
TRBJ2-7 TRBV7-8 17 CASSPGLAGGITYEQYF
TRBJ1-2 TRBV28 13 CASRRLDNYGYTF
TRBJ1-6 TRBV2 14 CASSEGTGFSPLHF
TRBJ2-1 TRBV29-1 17 CSVSGTELSISYNEQFF
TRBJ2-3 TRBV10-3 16 CAISDPSSGVADTQYF
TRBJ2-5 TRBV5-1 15 CASSLSRQGAETQYF
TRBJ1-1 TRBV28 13 CASSADSGTEAFF
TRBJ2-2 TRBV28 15 CASSLMQGDTGELFF
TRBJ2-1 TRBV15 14 CATSRDIGVHEQFF
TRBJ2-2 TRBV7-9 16 CASSPGAGANTGELFF
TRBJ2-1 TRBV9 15 CASSVSGGNYNEQFF
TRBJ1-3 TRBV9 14 CASSVDSSGNTIYF
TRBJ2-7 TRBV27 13 CASSDPGRDEQYF
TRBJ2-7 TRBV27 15 CASSSRDSSSYEQYF
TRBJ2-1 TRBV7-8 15 CASSLDTQGYNEQFF
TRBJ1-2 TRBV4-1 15 CASSQDDRGLYGYTF
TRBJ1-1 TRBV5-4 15 CASSNRRDRGGEAFF
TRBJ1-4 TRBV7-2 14 CASSSGLSNEKLFF
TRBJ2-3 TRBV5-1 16 CASSAGQGAGTDTQYF
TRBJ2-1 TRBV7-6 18 CASARGLAGVNTYNEQFF
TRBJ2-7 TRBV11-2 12 CASGSGGGEQYF
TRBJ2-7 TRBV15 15 CATSRVGQGIYEQYF
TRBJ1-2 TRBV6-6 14 CASSYAGGFYGYTF